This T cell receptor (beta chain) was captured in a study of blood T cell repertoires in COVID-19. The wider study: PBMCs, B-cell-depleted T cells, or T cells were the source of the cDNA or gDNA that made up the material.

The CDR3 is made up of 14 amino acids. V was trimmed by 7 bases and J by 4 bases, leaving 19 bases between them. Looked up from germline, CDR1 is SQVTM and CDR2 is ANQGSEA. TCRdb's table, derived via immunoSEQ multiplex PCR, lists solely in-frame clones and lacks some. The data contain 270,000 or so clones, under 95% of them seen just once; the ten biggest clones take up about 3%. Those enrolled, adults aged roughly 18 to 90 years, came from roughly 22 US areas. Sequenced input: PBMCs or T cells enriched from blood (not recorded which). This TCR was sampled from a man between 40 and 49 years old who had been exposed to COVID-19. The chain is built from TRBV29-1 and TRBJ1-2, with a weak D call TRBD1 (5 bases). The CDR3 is CSASLQEGFYGYTF. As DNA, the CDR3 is TGCAGCGCTTCACTACAGGAGGGTTTCTATGGCTACACCTTC.